This T cell receptor beta chain was obtained from a study of blood T cell repertoires in COVID-19. Study-level background: Italy, Spain and the United States were the sources of the convalescent and acute COVID-19 samples. From T cells, B-cell-depleted T cells, or PBMCs came the material, which was cDNA or gDNA.

Source study methods: Reference gene primer amplification gave nucleated cell count estimates. TCRdb keeps only in-frame clones here, not all; method: immunoSEQ multiplex PCR. That table supplies the V and J calls and clone size; D and trimming were determined from the DNA. There are fewer than 120,000 clones in the sample; around 76% occur only once, and about 3.7% lies in the top ten. In its sample, this clone was seen once. The ends were cut back, 2 bases at V and 0 bases at J, with 11 bases in the middle. CDR1 is PRHDT and CDR2 is FYEKMQ in the germline V gene (reference sequence). This CDR3 comprises 15 residues.

The V and J genes are TRBV13 and TRBJ2-7, with a possible D match to TRBD2 (6 bases). The sequenced material came from peripheral blood. The receptor was derived from a woman older than 75 with acute or convalescent COVID-19. The CDR3 DNA reads as TGTGCCAGCAGCTTAAGGGGACTCCTCTCCTACGAGCAGTACTTC. Amino acid sequence: CASSLRGLLSYEQYF.